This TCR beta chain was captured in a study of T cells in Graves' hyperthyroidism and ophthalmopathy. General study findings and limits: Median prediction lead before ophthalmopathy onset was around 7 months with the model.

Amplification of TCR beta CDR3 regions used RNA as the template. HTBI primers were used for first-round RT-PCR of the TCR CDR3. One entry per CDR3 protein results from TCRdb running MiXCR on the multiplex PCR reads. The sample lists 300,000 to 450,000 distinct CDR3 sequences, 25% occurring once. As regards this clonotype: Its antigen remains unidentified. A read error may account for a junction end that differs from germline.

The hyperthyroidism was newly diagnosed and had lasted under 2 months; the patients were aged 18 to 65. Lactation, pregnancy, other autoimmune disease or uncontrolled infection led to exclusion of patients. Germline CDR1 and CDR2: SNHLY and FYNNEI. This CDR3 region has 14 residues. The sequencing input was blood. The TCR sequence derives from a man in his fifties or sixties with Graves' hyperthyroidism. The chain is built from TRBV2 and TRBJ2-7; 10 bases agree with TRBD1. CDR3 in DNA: TGTGCCAGCAGTTTCGACAGGGGGCTTTGCGAGCAGTGCTTC. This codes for CASSFDRGLCEQCF.